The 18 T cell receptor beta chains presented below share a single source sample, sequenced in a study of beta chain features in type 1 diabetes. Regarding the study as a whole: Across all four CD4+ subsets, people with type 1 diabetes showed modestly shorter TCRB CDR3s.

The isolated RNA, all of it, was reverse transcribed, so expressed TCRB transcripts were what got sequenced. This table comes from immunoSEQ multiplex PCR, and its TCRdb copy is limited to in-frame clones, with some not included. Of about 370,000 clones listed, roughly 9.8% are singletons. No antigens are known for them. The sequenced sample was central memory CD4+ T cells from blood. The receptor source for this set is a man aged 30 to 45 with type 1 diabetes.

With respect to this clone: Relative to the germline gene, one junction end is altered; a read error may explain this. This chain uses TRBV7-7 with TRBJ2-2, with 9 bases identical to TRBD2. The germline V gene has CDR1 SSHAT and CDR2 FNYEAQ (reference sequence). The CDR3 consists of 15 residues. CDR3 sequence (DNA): TGTGCTAGCAGCTCGGGCGGGAGGGGAACCGGGGAGCTGTTTTTT. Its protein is CASSSGGRGTGELFF.

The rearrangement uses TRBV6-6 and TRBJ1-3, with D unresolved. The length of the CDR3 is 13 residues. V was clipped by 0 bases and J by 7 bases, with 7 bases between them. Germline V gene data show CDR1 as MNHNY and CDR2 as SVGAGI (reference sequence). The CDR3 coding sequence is TGTGCCAGCAGTTACTCGAACGGGAACACCATATATTTT. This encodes CASSYSNGNTIYF.

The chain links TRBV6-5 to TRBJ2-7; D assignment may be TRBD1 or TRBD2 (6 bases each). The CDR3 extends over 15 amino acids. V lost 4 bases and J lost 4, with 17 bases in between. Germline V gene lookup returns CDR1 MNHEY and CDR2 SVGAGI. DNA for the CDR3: TGTGCCAGCAGTTTACCTGGTGTAGGGGGGTACGAGCAGTACTTC. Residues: CASSLPGVGGYEQYF.

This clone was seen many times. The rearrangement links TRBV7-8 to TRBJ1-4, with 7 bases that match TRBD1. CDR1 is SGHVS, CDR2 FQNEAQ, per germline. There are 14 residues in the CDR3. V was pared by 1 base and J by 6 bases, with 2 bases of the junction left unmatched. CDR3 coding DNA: TGTGCCAGCAGCTTAGGACAGGGTTATGAAAAACTGTTTTTT. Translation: CASSLGQGYEKLFF.

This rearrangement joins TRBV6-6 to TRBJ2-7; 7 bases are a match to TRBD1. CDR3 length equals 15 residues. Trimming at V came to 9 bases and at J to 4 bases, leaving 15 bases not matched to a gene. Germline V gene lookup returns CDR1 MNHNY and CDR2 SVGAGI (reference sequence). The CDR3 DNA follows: TGTGCCAGTCAAAACCCACAGGGGTCGGATTACGAGCAGTACTTC. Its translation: CASQNPQGSDYEQYF.

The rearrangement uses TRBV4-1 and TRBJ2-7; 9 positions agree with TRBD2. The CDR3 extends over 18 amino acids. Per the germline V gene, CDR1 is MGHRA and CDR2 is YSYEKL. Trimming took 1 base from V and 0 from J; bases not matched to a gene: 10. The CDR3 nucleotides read TGCGCCAGCAGCCAAGCCGGACTAGCGCAACAATTCTCCTACGAGCAGTACTTC. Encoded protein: CASSQAGLAQQFSYEQYF.

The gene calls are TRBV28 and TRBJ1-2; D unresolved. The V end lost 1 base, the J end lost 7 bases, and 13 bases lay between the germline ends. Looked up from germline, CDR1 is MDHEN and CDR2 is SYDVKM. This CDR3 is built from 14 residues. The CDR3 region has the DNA TGTGCCAGCAGTTTATCCACGGGCCAAGGTGGCTACACCTTC. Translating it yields CASSLSTGQGGYTF.

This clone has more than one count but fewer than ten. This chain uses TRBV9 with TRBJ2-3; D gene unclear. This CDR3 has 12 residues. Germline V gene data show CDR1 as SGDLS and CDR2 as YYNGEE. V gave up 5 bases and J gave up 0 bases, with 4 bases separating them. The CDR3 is CASRGSTDTQYF. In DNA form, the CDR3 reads TGTGCCAGCAGGGGCAGCACAGATACGCAGTATTTT.

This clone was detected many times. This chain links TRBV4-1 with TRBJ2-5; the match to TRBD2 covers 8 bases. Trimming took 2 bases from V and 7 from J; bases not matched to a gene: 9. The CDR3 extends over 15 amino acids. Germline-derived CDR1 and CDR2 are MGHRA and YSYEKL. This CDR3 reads CASSQPGTSGGTQYF. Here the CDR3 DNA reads TGCGCCAGCAGCCAACCCGGGACCAGCGGGGGGACCCAGTACTTC.

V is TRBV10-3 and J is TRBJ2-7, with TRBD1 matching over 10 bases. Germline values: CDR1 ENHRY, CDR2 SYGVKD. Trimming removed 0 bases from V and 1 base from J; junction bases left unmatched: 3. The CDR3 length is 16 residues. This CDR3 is CAISESGTGVSYEQYF. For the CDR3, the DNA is TGTGCCATCAGTGAGTCGGGGACAGGGGTTTCCTACGAGCAGTACTTC.

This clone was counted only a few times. This CDR3 reads CASSPTLTSNYGYTF. The CDR3 region has the DNA TGTGCCAGCAGCCCGACCTTAACTTCTAACTATGGCTACACCTTC. J is TRBJ1-2 and V is TRBV14; D unclear. CDR3 length: 15 amino acids. V lost 4 bases, J lost 0 bases, and 12 bases lay in between. Germline V gene sequence: CDR1 SGHDN, CDR2 FVKESK.

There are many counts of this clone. The CDR3 region is CASSDRGTGTYEQYF. The CDR3 region has the DNA TGTGCCAGCAGTGATCGGGGGACGGGGACCTACGAGCAGTACTTC. This chain links TRBV2 with TRBJ2-7, with D possibly TRBD2 on 6 matching bases. The CDR3 length is 15 residues. With 3 bases removed from V and 2 bases from J, the gap between germline ends came to 14 bases. The V gene's germline CDR1 is SNHLY and CDR2 FYNNEI.

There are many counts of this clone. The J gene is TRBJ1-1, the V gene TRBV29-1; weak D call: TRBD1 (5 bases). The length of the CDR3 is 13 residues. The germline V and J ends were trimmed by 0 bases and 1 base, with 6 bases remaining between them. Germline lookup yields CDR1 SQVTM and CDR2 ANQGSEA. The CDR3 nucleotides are TGCAGCGTTGAAGATCAGGGGAACACTGAAGCTTTCTTT. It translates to CSVEDQGNTEAFF. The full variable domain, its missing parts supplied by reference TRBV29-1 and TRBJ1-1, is SAVISQKPSRDICQRGTSLTIQCQVDSQVTMMFWYRQQPGQSLTLIATANQGSEATYESGFVIDKFPISRPNLTFSTLTVSNMSPEDSSIYLCSVEDQGNTEAFFGQGTRLTVV.

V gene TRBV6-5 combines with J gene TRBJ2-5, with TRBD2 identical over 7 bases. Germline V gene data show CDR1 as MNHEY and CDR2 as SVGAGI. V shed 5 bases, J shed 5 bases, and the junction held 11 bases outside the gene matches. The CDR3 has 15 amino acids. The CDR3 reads CASSTMAGVPETQYF. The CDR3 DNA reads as TGTGCCAGCAGTACCATGGCGGGAGTGCCGGAGACCCAGTACTTC.

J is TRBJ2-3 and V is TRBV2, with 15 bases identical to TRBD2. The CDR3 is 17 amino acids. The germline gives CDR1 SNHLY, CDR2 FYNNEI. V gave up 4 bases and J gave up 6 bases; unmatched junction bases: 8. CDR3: CASSGEWTSGRVDTQYF. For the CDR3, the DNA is TGTGCCAGCAGTGGAGAATGGACTAGCGGGAGGGTGGATACGCAGTATTTT.

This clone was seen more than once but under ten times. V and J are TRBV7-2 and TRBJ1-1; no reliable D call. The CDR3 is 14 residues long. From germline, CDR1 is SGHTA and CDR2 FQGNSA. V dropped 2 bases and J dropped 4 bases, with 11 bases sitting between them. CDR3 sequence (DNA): TGTGCCAGCAGCTTAATTATCGGCAGCACTGAAGCTTTCTTT. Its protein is CASSLIIGSTEAFF.

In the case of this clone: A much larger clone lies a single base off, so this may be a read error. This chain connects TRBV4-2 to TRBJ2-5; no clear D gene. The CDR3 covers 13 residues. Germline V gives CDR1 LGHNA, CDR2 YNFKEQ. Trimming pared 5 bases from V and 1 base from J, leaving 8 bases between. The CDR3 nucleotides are TGTGCCAGCAGCTTGGGGTCCCAAGAGACCCAGTACTTC. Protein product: CASSLGSQETQYF.

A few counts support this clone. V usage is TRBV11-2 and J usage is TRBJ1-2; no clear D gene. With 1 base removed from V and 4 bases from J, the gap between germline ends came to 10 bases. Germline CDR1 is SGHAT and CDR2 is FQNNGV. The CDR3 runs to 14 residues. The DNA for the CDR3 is TGTGCCAGCAGCTTAGCCCGTAGTTTCTATGGCTACACCTTC. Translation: CASSLARSFYGYTF.